The TCR beta chain described here comes from a study of cytomegalovirus exposure and HLA in healthy donors. Study outcomes and limitations: Later analysis found that TCR beta chains associated with HLA were more clonally expanded than other, equally common chains.

The germline V gene has CDR1 MNHNY and CDR2 SVGAGI (reference sequence). This CDR3 contains 15 residues. V was clipped by 6 bases and J by 5 bases; unmatched bases: 7. This clone was detected a few times. Its specificity is unknown. The PCR used 60 Vbeta and 13 Jbeta primers. Clones were read by immunoSEQ multiplex PCR, and TCRdb kept only the in-frame ones, dropping some. The sample includes about 95,000 clones, around four fifths seen only once; the top ten take about 5%. The sequence was collected from a woman between 40 and 55 years old in good health and CMV-seronegative. The chain combines TRBV6-6 with TRBJ2-2, with 9 bases matching TRBD1. Sequencing input: PBMCs. The DNA of the CDR3 is TGTGCCAGCAGAAAACAGGGGGCTAATACCGGGGAGCTGTTTTTT. Translating it yields CASRKQGANTGELFF.